The 20 T cell receptor beta chains below come from one sample, sequenced in a study of control samples from healthy donors and cancer patients (dated by TCRdb to about 2020). Library prep was done by the immunoSEQ multiplex PCR assay. Imported from immuneACCESS, the table was reduced by TCRdb to in-frame sequences with V and J called. These copies leave out some clones; in studies compared against another copy, an unresolved V gene accounts for under half, and the cause of the remainder is not known. Across this sample there are more than 45,000 clones, with 85% to 95% seen only once. About 0.93% of the sample is in the top ten clones. The sample comprised PBMCs. These receptors came from a man aged 30 to 39 with colorectal cancer.

The chain has TRBV9 and TRBJ2-3, with 9 positions matching TRBD2. V gave up 2 bases and J gave up 4 bases; unmatched junction bases: 8. Germline loops: CDR1 SGDLS, CDR2 YYNGEE. The CDR3 spans 16 residues. The chain's CDR3 is CASSVSSGGYSDTQYF. Here the CDR3 DNA reads TGTGCCAGCAGCGTGAGCAGCGGGGGGTATTCAGATACGCAGTATTTT.

The CDR3 here is CASSYSVSSGGLTWDEQFF. The CDR3 region has the DNA TGTGCCAGCAGTTACTCGGTTTCTAGCGGGGGGCTCACGTGGGATGAGCAGTTCTTC. V and J are TRBV6-2 or TRBV6-3 and TRBJ2-1; the match to TRBD2 covers 11 bases. There are 19 residues in the CDR3. The germline V gene encodes CDR1 MNHEY and CDR2 SVGEGT. J gave up 8 bases and V 0 bases, and 15 bases lay outside the gene matches.

The chain couples TRBV5-1 to TRBJ2-1; TRBD1 agrees at 7 bases. Germline CDR1 and CDR2: SGHRS and YFSETQ. V shed 4 bases, J shed 3 bases, and the junction held 7 bases outside the gene matches. This CDR3 spans 15 amino acids. The CDR3 loop is CASSLEGTDYNEQFF. CDR3 bases: TGCGCCAGCAGCCTGGAAGGGACAGACTACAATGAGCAGTTCTTC. Together with reference TRBV5-1 and TRBJ2-1, the CDR3 gives the full variable domain: KAGVTQTPRYLIKTRGQQVTLSCSPISGHRSVSWYQQTPGQGLQFLFEYFSETQRNKGNFPGRFSGRQFSNSRSEMNVSTLELGDSALYLCASSLEGTDYNEQFFGPGTRLTVL.

This rearrangement joins TRBV30 to TRBJ1-1; TRBD1 matches at 7 bases. V trimming: 1 base; J trimming: 1 base; junction bases outside the gene matches: 6. Looked up from germline, CDR1 is GTSNPN and CDR2 is SVGIG (reference sequence). The CDR3 totals 15 residues. In DNA form, the CDR3 reads TGTGCCTGGAGTGCCCAGGGGGGCTGGAACACTGAAGCTTTCTTT. Amino acids: CAWSAQGGWNTEAFF.

This chain links TRBV3-1 (or the pseudogene TRBV3-2) with TRBJ1-1; D may be TRBD1 (6 bases). V was pared by 4 bases and J by 2 bases, with 11 bases between. There are 14 residues in the CDR3. CDR1 and CDR2 from the germline V gene are LGHDT and YNNKEL (reference sequence). The CDR3 loop is CASSRQVTNTEAFF. The CDR3 coding sequence is TGTGCCAGCAGCCGACAGGTAACCAACACTGAAGCTTTCTTT.

The chain uses TRBV24-1 and TRBJ2-3; 11 nucleotides agree with TRBD2. Germline CDR1 and CDR2: KGHDR and SFDVKD. This CDR3 contains 17 residues. J gave up 2 bases and V 4 bases, and 7 bases lay outside the gene matches. The CDR3 loop reads CATSDRLAGGLTDTQYF. Here the CDR3 DNA reads TGTGCCACCAGTGACCGTCTAGCGGGGGGCCTCACAGATACGCAGTATTTT.

CDR3 in DNA: TGTGCCAGCAGCTTAGGGCCAGGGTGGAACACTGAAGCTTTCTTT. This gives the protein CASSLGPGWNTEAFF. The V call is TRBV7-2, the J call TRBJ1-1, with a weak D call TRBD1 (5 bases). Germline values: CDR1 SGHTA, CDR2 FQGNSA. The ends were cut back, 1 base at V and 1 base at J, with 10 bases in the middle. The CDR3 runs 15 residues.

This chain uses TRBV19 with TRBJ2-5; possibly TRBD1 for D (6 bases). CDR3 length: 15 amino acids. Trimming took off 5 bases at V and 1 base at J, with 14 bases between the two ends. Per germline, CDR1 LNHDA and CDR2 SQIVND (reference sequence). Here the CDR3 DNA reads TGTGCCAGTAGTCCGCAGGGGAACATCCAAGAGACCCAGTACTTC. Amino acids: CASSPQGNIQETQYF.

The chain links TRBV6-5 to TRBJ1-1; TRBD1 matches 7 bases. Trimming took 6 bases from V and 5 from J; bases not matched to a gene: 9. This CDR3 region has 14 residues. Germline V CDR1 and CDR2: MNHEY, SVGAGI. The CDR3 reads CASRPLTGPTEAFF. The CDR3 nucleotides read TGTGCCAGCAGACCACTGACAGGGCCAACTGAAGCTTTCTTT.

This clone was recorded once. The CDR3 region has the DNA TGCGCCAGCAGCCAAGGGCACGAGACTAGCGGGGGGGCAGTAGAGCAGTTCTTC. This sequence encodes CASSQGHETSGGAVEQFF. The chain recombines TRBV4-3 with TRBJ2-1; 14 bases are a match to TRBD2. The CDR3 has 18 residues. CDR1 LGHNA and CDR2 YSLEER come from the germline V gene. V lost 1 base to trimming and J lost 10 bases; unmatched junction nucleotides: 12.

The chain recombines TRBV4-2 with TRBJ1-1; D is undetermined. Germline V gene lookup returns CDR1 LGHNA and CDR2 YNFKEQ. This CDR3 is built from 15 residues. V shed 1 base and J shed 7 bases, with 16 bases lying between them. CDR3 nucleotides: TGTGCCAGCAGCCAAGGGACGGGCGTTCTGAGTGAAGCTTTCTTT. This translates into CASSQGTGVLSEAFF.

This chain joins TRBV4-1 and TRBJ1-3; a weak D match, TRBD1 (6 bases). This CDR3 spans 15 amino acids. Germline CDR1 is MGHRA and CDR2 is YSYEKL. V lost 4 bases, J lost 0 bases, and 10 bases lay in between. The CDR3, as DNA: TGCGCCAGCAGCCTGGACAGCGACTCTGGAAACACCATATATTTT. It is translated as CASSLDSDSGNTIYF.

In its sample, this clone was seen once. The chain has TRBV5-1 and TRBJ2-1; 7 nucleotides line up with TRBD1. There are 15 residues in the CDR3. The V gene's germline CDR1 is SGHRS and CDR2 YFSETQ. The J segment lost 5 bases and the V segment lost 2 bases, leaving 7 bases of the junction unmatched. CDR3 sequence reads: CASSLLQGVNNEQFF. In DNA, the CDR3 is TGCGCCAGCAGCTTATTGCAGGGGGTGAACAATGAGCAGTTCTTC.

This sequence joins TRBV7-8 and TRBJ2-1; weak D call: TRBD2 (5 bases). The V and J ends lost 2 bases and 5 bases respectively, with 10 bases between them. Germline V gene lookup returns CDR1 SGHVS and CDR2 FQNEAQ. The CDR3 sequence is 14 residues long. CDR3 residues: CASSLIQRDNEQFF. The CDR3 DNA follows: TGTGCCAGCAGCTTAATCCAGAGGGACAATGAGCAGTTCTTC.

This chain connects TRBV11-3 to TRBJ1-1; unclear D gene. Germline V gene sequence: CDR1 SGHNT, CDR2 YENEEA. The CDR3 loop spans 14 amino acids. The V end lost 0 bases, the J end lost 1 base, and 6 bases lay between the germline ends. DNA for the CDR3: TGTGCCAGCAGCTTAGATGCTGGGAACACTGAAGCTTTCTTT. The encoded protein is CASSLDAGNTEAFF. Drawing the rest from reference TRBV11-3 and TRBJ1-1, the complete variable domain is EAGVVQSPRYKIIEKKQPVAFWCNPISGHNTLYWYLQNLGQGPELLIRYENEEAVDDSQLPKDRFSAERLKGVDSTLKIQPAELGDSAVYLCASSLDAGNTEAFFGQGTRLTVV.

This rearrangement joins TRBV6-5 to TRBJ1-1; possible D gene TRBD1, 5 bases. The ends were cut back, 0 bases at V and 1 base at J, with 9 bases in the middle. The CDR3 is 15 amino acids. Germline V gene lookup returns CDR1 MNHEY and CDR2 SVGAGI. The CDR3: CASSYSGRGNTEAFF. The CDR3 DNA follows: TGTGCCAGCAGTTACTCGGGACGAGGGAACACTGAAGCTTTCTTT.

V is TRBV7-8 and J is TRBJ1-2; the D gene is possibly TRBD1 (6 bases). Germline V gene sequence: CDR1 SGHVS, CDR2 FQNEAQ. Trimming stripped 7 bases from V and 7 bases from J, with 13 bases between. The CDR3 has 12 amino acids. Here the CDR3 reads CASTTQGGGYTF. For the CDR3, the DNA is TGTGCCAGCACTACACAGGGTGGTGGCTACACCTTC.

The chain couples TRBV7-9 to TRBJ1-5, with a tentative D call TRBD1 (5 bases). V shed 4 bases and J shed 4 bases, with 8 bases lying between them. The CDR3 is made up of 13 amino acids. CDR1 is SEHNR and CDR2 is FQNEAQ in the germline V gene (reference sequence). The CDR3 reads CASSSGLNQPQHF. Here the CDR3 DNA reads TGTGCCAGCAGCTCGGGACTAAATCAGCCCCAGCATTTT. Complete variable domain (other parts from reference TRBV7-9 and TRBJ1-5): DTGVSQNPRHKITKRGQNVTFRCDPISEHNRLYWYRQTLGQGPEFLTYFQNEAQLEKSRLLSDRFSAERPKGSFSTLEIQRTEQGDSAMYLCASSSGLNQPQHFGDGTRLSIL.

V usage is TRBV3-1 (or the pseudogene TRBV3-2) and J usage is TRBJ1-2; 7 nucleotides agree with TRBD1. The CDR3 runs to 15 residues. The germline V gene encodes CDR1 LGHDT and CDR2 YNNKEL (reference sequence). V lost 5 bases to trimming and J lost 4 bases; unmatched junction nucleotides: 10. The CDR3 DNA reads TGTGCCAGCAGCTCGGGGCAGGGGGAGGCCTATGGCTACACCTTC. It specifies CASSSGQGEAYGYTF.

The rearrangement uses TRBV27 and TRBJ2-7; D possibly uses TRBD1 or TRBD2 (5 bases each). CDR1 is MNHEY, CDR2 SMNVEV, per germline (reference sequence). Trimming left V 2 bases short and J 4 bases short, with 6 bases between. This CDR3 is 12 amino acids long. This CDR3 is CASSLGGYEQYF. The CDR3 nucleotides read TGTGCCAGCAGTTTAGGGGGATACGAGCAGTACTTC.